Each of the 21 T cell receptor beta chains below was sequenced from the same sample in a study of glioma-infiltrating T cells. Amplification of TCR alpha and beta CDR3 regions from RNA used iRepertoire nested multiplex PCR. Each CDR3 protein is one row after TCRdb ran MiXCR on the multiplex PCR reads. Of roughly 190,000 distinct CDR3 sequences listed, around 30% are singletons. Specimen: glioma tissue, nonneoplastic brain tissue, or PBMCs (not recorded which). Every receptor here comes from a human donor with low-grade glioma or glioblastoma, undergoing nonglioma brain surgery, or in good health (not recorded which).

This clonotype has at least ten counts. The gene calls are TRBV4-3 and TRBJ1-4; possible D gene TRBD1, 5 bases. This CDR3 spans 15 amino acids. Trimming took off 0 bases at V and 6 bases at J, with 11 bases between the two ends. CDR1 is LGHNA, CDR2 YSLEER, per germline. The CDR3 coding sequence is TGCGCCAGCAGCCAAGAAGGGGACTGGGATGAAAAACTGTTTTTT. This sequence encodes CASSQEGDWDEKLFF.

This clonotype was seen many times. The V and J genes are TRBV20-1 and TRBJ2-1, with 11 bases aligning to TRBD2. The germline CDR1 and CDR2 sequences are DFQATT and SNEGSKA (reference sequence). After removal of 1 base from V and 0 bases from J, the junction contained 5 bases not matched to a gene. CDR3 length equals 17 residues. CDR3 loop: CSARGLAGLSSYNEQFF. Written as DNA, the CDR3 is TGCAGTGCTAGAGGACTAGCGGGATTAAGCTCCTACAATGAGCAGTTCTTC.

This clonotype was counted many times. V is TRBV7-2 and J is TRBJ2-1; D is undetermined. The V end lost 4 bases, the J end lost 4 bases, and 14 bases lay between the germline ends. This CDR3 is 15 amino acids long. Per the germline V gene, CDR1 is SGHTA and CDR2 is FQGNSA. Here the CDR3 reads CASSSYVADYNEQFF. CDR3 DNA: TGTGCCAGCAGCTCATACGTCGCGGATTACAATGAGCAGTTCTTC.

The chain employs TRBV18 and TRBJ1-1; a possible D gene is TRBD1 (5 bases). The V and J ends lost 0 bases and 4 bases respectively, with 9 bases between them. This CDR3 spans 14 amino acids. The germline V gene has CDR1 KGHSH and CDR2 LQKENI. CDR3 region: CASSPPGASTEAFF. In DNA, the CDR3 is TGTGCCAGCTCACCACCTGGGGCAAGCACTGAAGCTTTCTTT.

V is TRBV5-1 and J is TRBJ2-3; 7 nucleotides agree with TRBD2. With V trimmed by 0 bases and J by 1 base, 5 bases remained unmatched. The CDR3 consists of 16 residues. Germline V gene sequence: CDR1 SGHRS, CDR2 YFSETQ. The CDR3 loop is CASSLAGGGGTDTQYF. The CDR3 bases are TGCGCCAGCAGCTTGGCGGGGGGTGGTGGCACAGATACGCAGTATTTT.

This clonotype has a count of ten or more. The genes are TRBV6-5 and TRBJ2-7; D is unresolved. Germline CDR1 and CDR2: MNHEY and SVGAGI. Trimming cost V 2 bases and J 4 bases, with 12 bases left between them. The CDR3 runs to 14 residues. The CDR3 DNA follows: TGTGCCAGCAGTTACCGGCAGATAGGATACGAGCAGTACTTC. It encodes CASSYRQIGYEQYF.

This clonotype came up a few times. The CDR3 DNA sequence: TGTGCCAGCAGTGAACTTGGGAAGACATACGAGCAGTACTTC. Its protein product is CASSELGKTYEQYF. The chain recombines TRBV2 with TRBJ2-7, with no clear D. CDR3 size: 14 residues. Looked up from germline, CDR1 is SNHLY and CDR2 is FYNNEI. V dropped 2 bases and J dropped 4 bases, with 12 bases sitting between them.

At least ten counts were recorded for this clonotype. CDR3 bases: TGCAGTGCTAGAGCTCCAGCGGGAGGCAGCAATGAGCAGTTCTTC. Its protein is CSARAPAGGSNEQFF. This chain links TRBV20-1 with TRBJ2-1, with 9 bases that match TRBD2. Germline trimming cut 1 base from V and 6 bases from J; bases unmatched to any gene: 7. The CDR3 length is 15 residues. Germline assignment: CDR1 DFQATT and CDR2 SNEGSKA (reference sequence).

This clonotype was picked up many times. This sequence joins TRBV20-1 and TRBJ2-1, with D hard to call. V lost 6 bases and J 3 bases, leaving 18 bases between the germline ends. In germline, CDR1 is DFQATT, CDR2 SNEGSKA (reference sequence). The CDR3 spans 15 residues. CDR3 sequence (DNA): TGCAGTGCACCCCTCGAGACTTCCCGCTACAATGAGCAGTTCTTC. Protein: CSAPLETSRYNEQFF.

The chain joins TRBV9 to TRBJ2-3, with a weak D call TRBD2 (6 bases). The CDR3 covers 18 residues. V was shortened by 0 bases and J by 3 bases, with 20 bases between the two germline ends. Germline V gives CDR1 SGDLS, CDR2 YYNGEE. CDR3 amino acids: CASSVARGRRDATDTQYF. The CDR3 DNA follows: TGTGCCAGCAGCGTAGCAAGGGGCCGGCGGGATGCGACAGATACGCAGTATTTT.

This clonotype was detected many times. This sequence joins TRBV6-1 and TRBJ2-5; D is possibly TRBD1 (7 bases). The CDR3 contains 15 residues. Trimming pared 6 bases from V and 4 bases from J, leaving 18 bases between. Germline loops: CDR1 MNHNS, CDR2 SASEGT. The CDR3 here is CASSKDPGGGETQYF. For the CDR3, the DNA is TGTGCCAGCAGCAAGGACCCAGGGGGAGGAGAGACCCAGTACTTC.

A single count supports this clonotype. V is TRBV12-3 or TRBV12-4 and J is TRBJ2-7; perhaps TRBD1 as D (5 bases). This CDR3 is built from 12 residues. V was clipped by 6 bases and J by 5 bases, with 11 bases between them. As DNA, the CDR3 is TGTGCCAGCAGACTCAGGGTCCACGAGCAGTACTTC. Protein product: CASRLRVHEQYF.

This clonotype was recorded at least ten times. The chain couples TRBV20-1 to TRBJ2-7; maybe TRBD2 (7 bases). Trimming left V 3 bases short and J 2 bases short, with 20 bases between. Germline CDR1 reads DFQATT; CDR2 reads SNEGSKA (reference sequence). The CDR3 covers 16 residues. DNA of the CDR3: TGCAGTGCTAGTCCAAGCCTGGGGGGGCGGACCTACGAGCAGTACTTC. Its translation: CSASPSLGGRTYEQYF.

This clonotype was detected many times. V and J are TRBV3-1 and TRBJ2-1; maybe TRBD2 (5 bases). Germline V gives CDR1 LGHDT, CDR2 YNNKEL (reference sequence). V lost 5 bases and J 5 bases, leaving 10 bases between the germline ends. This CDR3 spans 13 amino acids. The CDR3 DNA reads TGTGCCAGCAGCATCCGGGGAGACAATGAGCAGTTCTTC. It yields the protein CASSIRGDNEQFF.

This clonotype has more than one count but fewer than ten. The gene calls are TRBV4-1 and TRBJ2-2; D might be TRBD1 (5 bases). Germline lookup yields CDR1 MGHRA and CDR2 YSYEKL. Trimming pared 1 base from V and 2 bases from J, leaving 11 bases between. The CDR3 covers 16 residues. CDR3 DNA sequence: TGCGCCAGCAGCCAAGGACAGCCACTAAACACCGGGGAGCTGTTTTTT. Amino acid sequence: CASSQGQPLNTGELFF.

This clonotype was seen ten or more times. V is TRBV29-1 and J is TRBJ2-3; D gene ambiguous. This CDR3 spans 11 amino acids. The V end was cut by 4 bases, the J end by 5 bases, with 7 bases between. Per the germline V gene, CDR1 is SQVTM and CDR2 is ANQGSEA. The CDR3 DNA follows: TGCAGCGTTGTCGTAGGAGATACGCAGTATTTT. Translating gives CSVVVGDTQYF.

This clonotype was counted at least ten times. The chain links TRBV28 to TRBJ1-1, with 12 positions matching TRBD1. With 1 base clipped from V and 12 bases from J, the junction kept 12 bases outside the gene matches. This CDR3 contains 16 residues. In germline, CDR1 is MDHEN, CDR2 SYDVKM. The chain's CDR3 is CASSLLAGDRGHWSFF. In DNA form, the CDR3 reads TGTGCCAGCAGTTTATTAGCCGGGGACAGGGGGCATTGGTCTTTCTTT.

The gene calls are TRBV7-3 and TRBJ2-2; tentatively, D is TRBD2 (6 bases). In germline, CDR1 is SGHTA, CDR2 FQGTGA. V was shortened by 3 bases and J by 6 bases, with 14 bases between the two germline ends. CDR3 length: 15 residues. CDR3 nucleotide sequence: TGTGCCAGCAGCTTCGCCGGGAGCCCGGCCGGGGAGCTGTTTTTT. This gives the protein CASSFAGSPAGELFF.

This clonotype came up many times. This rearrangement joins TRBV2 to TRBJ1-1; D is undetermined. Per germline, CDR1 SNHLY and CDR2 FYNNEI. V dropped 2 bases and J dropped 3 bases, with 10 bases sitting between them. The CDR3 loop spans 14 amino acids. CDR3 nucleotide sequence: TGTGCCAGCAGTGAAAGGCCGCCCGACACTGAAGCTTTCTTT. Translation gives CASSERPPDTEAFF. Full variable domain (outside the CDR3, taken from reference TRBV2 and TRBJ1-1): EPEVTQTPSHQVTQMGQEVILRCVPISNHLYFYWYRQILGQKVEFLVSFYNNEISEKSEIFDDQFSVERPDGSNFTLKIRSTKLEDSAMYFCASSERPPDTEAFFGQGTRLTVV.

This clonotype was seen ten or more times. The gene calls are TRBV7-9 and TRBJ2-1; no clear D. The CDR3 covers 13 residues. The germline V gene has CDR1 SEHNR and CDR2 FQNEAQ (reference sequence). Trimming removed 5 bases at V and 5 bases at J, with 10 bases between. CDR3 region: CASSHDFNNEQFF. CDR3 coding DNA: TGTGCCAGCAGCCATGACTTCAACAATGAGCAGTTCTTC. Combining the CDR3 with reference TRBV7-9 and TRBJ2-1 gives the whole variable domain DTGVSQNPRHKITKRGQNVTFRCDPISEHNRLYWYRQTLGQGPEFLTYFQNEAQLEKSRLLSDRFSAERPKGSFSTLEIQRTEQGDSAMYLCASSHDFNNEQFFGPGTRLTVL.

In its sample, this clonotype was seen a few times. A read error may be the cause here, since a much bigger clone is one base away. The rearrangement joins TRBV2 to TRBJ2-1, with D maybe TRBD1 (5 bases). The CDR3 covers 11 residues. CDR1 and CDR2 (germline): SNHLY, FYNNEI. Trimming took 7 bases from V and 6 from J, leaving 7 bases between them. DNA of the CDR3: TGTGCCAGCATGGACACCAATGAGCAGTTCTTC. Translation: CASMDTNEQFF.